These 14 T cell receptor beta chains originate from one sample sequenced in a study of cytomegalovirus exposure and HLA in healthy donors. 60 Vbeta and 13 Jbeta primers were used in PCR. Generated by immunoSEQ multiplex PCR, the TCRdb table keeps only in-frame clones and is missing some. In all, the sample yields tens of thousands of clones. Sequenced: PBMCs. The receptors shown here come from a woman in her twenties or thirties in good health and CMV-seropositive.

J is TRBJ2-7 and V is TRBV7-9, with 7 bases matching TRBD2. Germline V lookup: CDR1 SEHNR, CDR2 FQNEAQ (reference sequence). The CDR3 loop spans 15 amino acids. Trimming took 5 bases from V and 2 from J; bases not matched to a gene: 9. CDR3 in DNA: TGTGCCAGCAGCCCCCACCGGGGGGTCCCCTACGAGCAGTACTTC. Its translation is CASSPHRGVPYEQYF.

The chain couples TRBV28 to TRBJ2-5, with TRBD2 matching over 14 bases. Trimming took 2 bases from V and 5 from J; bases not matched to a gene: 10. The CDR3 spans 18 residues. Germline CDR1 and CDR2: MDHEN and SYDVKM. The CDR3 DNA is TGTGCCAGCAGTTTAAGGTTGACTAGCGGGGGGGCCGGGGAGACCCAGTACTTC. Its translation: CASSLRLTSGGAGETQYF.

The chain couples TRBV9 to TRBJ2-1; 9 nucleotides agree with TRBD2. Germline V lookup: CDR1 SGDLS, CDR2 YYNGEE. J lost 5 bases, V lost 7 bases, and 7 bases had no gene match. The CDR3 totals 14 residues. CDR3 amino acids: CASGSGGWNNEQFF. The CDR3 coding sequence is TGTGCCAGCGGAAGCGGGGGGTGGAACAATGAGCAGTTCTTC.

The rearrangement uses TRBV7-9 and TRBJ1-1; D gene ambiguous. CDR1 SEHNR and CDR2 FQNEAQ come from the germline V gene (reference sequence). The CDR3 is 13 residues long. V was trimmed by 8 bases and J by 0 bases, leaving 10 bases between them. CDR3 sequence (DNA): TGTGCCAGCCAAACGGGGTTGAACACTGAAGCTTTCTTT. Protein product: CASQTGLNTEAFF.

CDR3 DNA sequence: TGTGCCAGCAGCCAAGATTGGTCTAGCGGGGGAGATACGCAGTATTTT. This codes for CASSQDWSSGGDTQYF. The chain combines TRBV4-2 with TRBJ2-3, with TRBD2 matching 10 bases. J gave up 5 bases and V 0 bases, and 5 bases lay outside the gene matches. The CDR3 spans 16 residues. CDR1 is LGHNA and CDR2 is YNFKEQ in the germline V gene.

The chain is built from TRBV27 and TRBJ2-7, with D tentatively TRBD1 (6 bases). Trimming shortened V by 4 bases and J by 4 bases, and 17 bases separated the two germline ends. CDR1 and CDR2 (germline): MNHEY, SMNVEV (reference sequence). The CDR3 runs to 15 residues. CDR3 nucleotide sequence: TGTGCCAGCAGTTCCCCTGGACAGATCCCTTACGAGCAGTACTTC. It is translated as CASSSPGQIPYEQYF.

This chain uses TRBV7-2 with TRBJ1-1; TRBD1 matches at 11 bases. The CDR3 is made up of 15 amino acids. Germline V gene lookup returns CDR1 SGHTA and CDR2 FQGNSA. V gave up 5 bases and J gave up 3 bases; unmatched junction bases: 5. CDR3 amino acids: CASSRPDRGHTEAFF. CDR3 coding DNA: TGTGCCAGCAGCCGCCCGGACAGGGGGCACACTGAAGCTTTCTTT.

V is TRBV19 and J is TRBJ1-2; the match to TRBD1 covers 7 bases. With 4 bases clipped from V and 5 bases from J, the junction kept 7 bases outside the gene matches. From germline, CDR1 is LNHDA and CDR2 SQIVND (reference sequence). The CDR3 runs 14 residues. CDR3 in amino acids: CASSRTGAVYGYTF. CDR3 sequence (DNA): TGTGCCAGTAGTAGAACAGGGGCGGTATATGGCTACACCTTC.

The gene calls are TRBV28 and TRBJ1-2; tentative D call: TRBD1 (5 bases). The CDR3 has 13 residues. With 3 bases removed from V and 6 bases from J, the gap between germline ends came to 11 bases. Germline V gene sequence: CDR1 MDHEN, CDR2 SYDVKM. The CDR3 region has the DNA TGTGCCAGCAGTTTGCAGGGCTCCCATGGCTACACCTTC. Amino acids: CASSLQGSHGYTF.

This rearrangement joins TRBV5-1 to TRBJ2-1, with TRBD1 identical over 7 bases. Germline V CDR1 and CDR2: SGHRS, YFSETQ. V shed 4 bases and J 0 bases; nucleotides not matched to a gene: 10. The CDR3 contains 17 residues. The DNA for the CDR3 is TGCGCCAGCAGCCCGAACCCGACAGGGAGCTCCTACAATGAGCAGTTCTTC. Translating it yields CASSPNPTGSSYNEQFF.

The V gene is TRBV5-4, the J gene TRBJ1-1; possible D gene TRBD1, 5 bases. CDR3 size: 13 residues. The V end lost 0 bases, the J end lost 3 bases, and 6 bases lay between the germline ends. The germline V gene has CDR1 SGHNT and CDR2 YYREEE (reference sequence). Written as DNA, the CDR3 is TGTGCCAGCAGCTTGGCGGGGGACACTGAAGCTTTCTTT. Residues: CASSLAGDTEAFF.

CDR3 nucleotide sequence: TGCGCCAGCAGCTTGGGCCCCACAGGGCCGAACACTGAAGCTTTCTTT. Translated: CASSLGPTGPNTEAFF. The rearrangement links TRBV5-1 to TRBJ1-1; the D gene is possibly TRBD1 (6 bases). The ends were cut back, 0 bases at V and 1 base at J, with 13 bases in the middle. The length of the CDR3 is 16 residues. The germline V gene encodes CDR1 SGHRS and CDR2 YFSETQ.

J is TRBJ2-5 and V is TRBV20-1, with D tentatively TRBD1 (5 bases). Germline CDR1 reads DFQATT; CDR2 reads SNEGSKA (reference sequence). This CDR3 contains 10 residues. V lost 6 bases and J lost 7, with 9 bases in between. In DNA, the CDR3 is TGCAGTGCCGTTGGGGCGACCCAGTACTTC. Translation: CSAVGATQYF.

This sequence joins TRBV4-2 and TRBJ2-1, with D possibly being TRBD2 (7 bases). Germline CDR1 LGHNA, CDR2 YNFKEQ. The CDR3 covers 17 residues. Trimming removed 0 bases from V and 0 bases from J, with 12 bases in between. This CDR3 is CASSQDRGGGSYNEQFF. The CDR3 coding sequence is TGTGCCAGCAGCCAAGATAGAGGGGGGGGCTCCTACAATGAGCAGTTCTTC.